These 19 T cell receptor beta chains originate from one sample sequenced in a study of control samples from healthy donors and cancer patients (dated by TCRdb to 2019 to 2021). Library generation was performed with the immunoSEQ multiplex PCR assay. The table was pulled from immuneACCESS by TCRdb, which kept in-frame rearrangements only. Such tables lose some clones; where checked, under half of the loss comes from unresolved V genes, and the rest has no known cause. This sample lists about 80,000 clones; around nine tenths were detected once. The ten top clones hold less than 6% of the sample. Sequencing was carried out using blood. The receptors come from a man aged 50 or older in good health.

The V gene is TRBV11-3, the J gene TRBJ1-1; possibly TRBD1 for D (5 bases). The CDR3 has 14 residues. The V end was cut by 2 bases, the J end by 1 base, with 8 bases between. In germline, CDR1 is SGHNT, CDR2 YENEEA. Here the CDR3 DNA reads TGTGCCAGCAGCTTACGGGGGGGGAACACTGAAGCTTTCTTT. Protein product: CASSLRGGNTEAFF.

The chain combines TRBV19 with TRBJ1-1; D is ambiguous. The V gene's germline CDR1 is LNHDA and CDR2 SQIVND (reference sequence). The CDR3 consists of 14 residues. Trimming removed 6 bases at V and 1 base at J, with 12 bases between. DNA for the CDR3: TGTGCCAGTAGCCTTCGACAAGGGAACACTGAAGCTTTCTTT. Its protein is CASSLRQGNTEAFF.

This CDR3 is CATQDRNYGYTF. In DNA form, the CDR3 reads TGTGCCACCCAGGACAGGAACTATGGCTACACCTTC. This chain uses TRBV25-1 with TRBJ1-2; 7 bases line up with TRBD1. The V gene end was trimmed by 10 bases and the J gene end by 2 bases; junction bases not matched to a gene: 4. The CDR3 is made up of 12 amino acids. CDR1 and CDR2 (germline): MGHDK, SYGVNS.

The chain joins TRBV4-2 to TRBJ1-4; D not certain. This CDR3 contains 12 residues. V was pared by 7 bases and J by 8 bases, with 11 bases between. Germline CDR1 and CDR2: LGHNA and YNFKEQ. CDR3 sequence: CASKAGNEKLFF. CDR3 DNA sequence: TGTGCCAGCAAAGCGGGAAACGAAAAACTGTTTTTT.

This chain joins TRBV9 and TRBJ1-2; possibly TRBD1 for D (6 bases). V was trimmed by 0 bases and J by 7 bases, leaving 13 bases between them. The CDR3 consists of 14 residues. CDR1 and CDR2 (germline): SGDLS, YYNGEE. This chain's CDR3 is CASSVGEGDGGYTF. The CDR3, as DNA: TGTGCCAGCAGCGTAGGTGAGGGGGATGGTGGCTACACCTTC.

The rearrangement links TRBV11-2 to TRBJ2-7, with no clear D. This CDR3 is built from 11 residues. V was pared by 7 bases and J by 3 bases, with 7 bases between. The germline V gene encodes CDR1 SGHAT and CDR2 FQNNGV. CDR3 amino acids: CASTNLYEQYF. The CDR3 region has the DNA TGTGCCAGCACCAACCTCTACGAGCAGTACTTC.

The CDR3 DNA sequence: TGTGCCACCAGCTTCGGGCTGGACTACGAGCAGTACTTC. Amino acids: CATSFGLDYEQYF. The genes are TRBV15 and TRBJ2-7, with D unclear. The ends were cut back, 5 bases at V and 3 bases at J, with 11 bases in the middle. In germline, CDR1 is LNHNV, CDR2 YYDKDF (reference sequence). The CDR3 sequence is 13 residues long. Full variable domain (remainder filled in from reference TRBV15 and TRBJ2-7): DAMVIQNPRYQVTQFGKPVTLSCSQTLNHNVMYWYQQKSSQAPKLLFHYYDKDFNNEADTPDNFQSRRPNTSFCFLDIRSPGLGDTAMYLCATSFGLDYEQYFGPGTRLTVT.

In nucleotides, the CDR3 is TGTGCCAGCAGGGGTACCGGGACTAGCGGGGGCTATAGTCCCTACGAGCAGTACTTC. Protein: CASRGTGTSGGYSPYEQYF. The chain joins TRBV28 to TRBJ2-7; 14 nucleotides agree with TRBD2. Looked up from germline, CDR1 is MDHEN and CDR2 is SYDVKM. V lost 6 bases to trimming and J lost 2 bases; unmatched junction nucleotides: 15. CDR3 length: 19 amino acids.

This chain links TRBV5-1 with TRBJ1-1; a possible D gene is TRBD1 (6 bases). V dropped 1 base and J dropped 5 bases, with 9 bases sitting between them. Germline V CDR1 and CDR2: SGHRS, YFSETQ. CDR3 length equals 13 residues. DNA of the CDR3: TGCGCCAGCAGCTTGAAACAGGGAACTGAAGCTTTCTTT. It yields the protein CASSLKQGTEAFF.

CDR3 coding DNA: TGTGCCAGTAGTATCGGGATTGAGACTTACGAGCAGTACTTC. It yields the protein CASSIGIETYEQYF. The chain employs TRBV19 and TRBJ2-7; D is possibly TRBD2 (5 bases). CDR1 is LNHDA, CDR2 SQIVND, per germline (reference sequence). The CDR3 totals 14 residues. V gave up 3 bases and J gave up 4 bases, with 13 bases separating them.

The chain couples TRBV19 to TRBJ2-4, with 8 bases matching TRBD1. From germline, CDR1 is LNHDA and CDR2 SQIVND (reference sequence). The CDR3 consists of 14 residues. The junction had 8 bases not matched to a gene; V was cut back by 4 bases and J by 9 bases. For the CDR3, the DNA is TGTGCCAGTAGTAGGACCCAGGGGGCTGGCATTCAGTACTTC. Protein: CASSRTQGAGIQYF.

On this clone itself: One junction end does not reproduce the germline sequence, and a read error may be involved. The chain has TRBV7-7 and TRBJ1-1; TRBD1 might be the D (6 bases). Germline values: CDR1 SSHAT, CDR2 FNYEAQ (reference sequence). The CDR3 consists of 16 residues. In nucleotides, the CDR3 is TGTGCTAGCAGCTTAGTTCAGGGGCGGATGAACACTGAAGCTTTCTTT. Its protein product is CASSLVQGRMNTEAFF.

This chain uses TRBV7-3 with TRBJ1-1; D is ambiguous. This CDR3 contains 14 residues. V was pared by 2 bases and J by 1 base, with 8 bases between. CDR1 and CDR2 (germline): SGHTA, FQGTGA. The CDR3 DNA reads TGTGCCAGCAGCTTAGGACCGGGGAACACTGAAGCTTTCTTT. Translated, it gives CASSLGPGNTEAFF.

J is TRBJ2-5 and V is TRBV4-2; D is uncertain. CDR3 length: 13 residues. Germline loops: CDR1 LGHNA, CDR2 YNFKEQ. Trimming cost V 0 bases and J 3 bases, with 5 bases left between them. In DNA, the CDR3 is TGTGCCAGCAGCCAAGAGGGCAAAGAGACCCAGTACTTC. Translation: CASSQEGKETQYF.

The rearrangement links TRBV5-5 to TRBJ1-3, with D possibly matching TRBD1 (5 bases). This CDR3 has 15 residues. V was clipped by 4 bases and J by 0 bases, with 11 bases between them. Germline values: CDR1 SGHKS, CDR2 YYEKEE (reference sequence). The CDR3 nucleotides read TGTGCCAGCAGCCTTGACAGTTTCTCTGGAAACACCATATATTTT. Its translation is CASSLDSFSGNTIYF. Variable domain in full (rest from reference TRBV5-5 and TRBJ1-3): DAGVTQSPTHLIKTRGQQVTLRCSPISGHKSVSWYQQVLGQGPQFIFQYYEKEERGRGNFPDRFSARQFPNYSSELNVNALLLGDSALYLCASSLDSFSGNTIYFGEGSWLTVV.

The chain employs TRBV2 and TRBJ1-1; D remains ambiguous. In germline, CDR1 is SNHLY, CDR2 FYNNEI. With 8 bases removed from V and 3 bases from J, the gap between germline ends came to 4 bases. The CDR3 totals 10 residues. CDR3 sequence: CASVDTEAFF. CDR3 coding DNA: TGTGCCAGCGTGGACACTGAAGCTTTCTTT.

This chain links TRBV9 with TRBJ2-3; tentatively, D is TRBD1 (7 bases). The germline CDR1 and CDR2 sequences are SGDLS and YYNGEE. There are 19 residues in the CDR3. With 0 bases removed from V and 0 bases from J, the gap between germline ends came to 20 bases. In DNA, the CDR3 is TGTGCCAGCAGCGTAGGACTTGGGGGGACAGCTTCTAGCACAGATACGCAGTATTTT. It is translated as CASSVGLGGTASSTDTQYF.

The rearrangement joins TRBV19 to TRBJ2-1, with D possibly TRBD1 on 5 matching bases. Per the germline V gene, CDR1 is LNHDA and CDR2 is SQIVND (reference sequence). This CDR3 is 11 amino acids long. Trimming took 4 bases from V and 7 from J, leaving 5 bases between them. The DNA for the CDR3 is TGTGCCAGTAGTAAGGGGAATGAGCAGTTCTTC. It codes for CASSKGNEQFF.

The rearrangement joins TRBV2 to TRBJ2-7; tentative D call: TRBD2 (6 bases). Germline CDR1 SNHLY, CDR2 FYNNEI. V was trimmed by 7 bases and J by 4 bases, leaving 17 bases between them. The CDR3 runs to 14 residues. The CDR3 nucleotides read TGTGCCAGCAATACGCGGGGCCCGAGGTACGAGCAGTACTTC. Amino acids: CASNTRGPRYEQYF.